The 23 T cell receptor beta chains listed next were all sequenced from one sample in a study of T cells in women clearing cervical HPV infection. TCRdb's table, derived via immunoSEQ multiplex PCR, lists solely in-frame clones and lacks some. The sample includes roughly 25,000 clones. The sequencing input was blood buffy coat. The receptors originated from a woman between 18 and 70 years old with a cervical HPV16 infection that either progressed to CIN3+ or cleared (not recorded which).

Note on this clone: The missing CDR3 end, 3 residues past where the read stops, is filled in from the germline J gene. This chain links TRBV19 with TRBJ2-3; TRBD2 matches at 11 bases. The V segment lost 7 bases and the J segment 3 bases; nucleotides outside the gene matches: 15. Germline loops: CDR1 LNHDA, CDR2 SQIVND (reference sequence). This CDR3 has 18 residues. CDR3 sequence: CASTTSSSGRIGTDTQYF. The covered CDR3 bases are TGTGCCAGTACCACTTCCTCTAGCGGGAGGATTGGTACAGATACG. Complete variable domain (other parts from reference TRBV19 and TRBJ2-3): DGGITQSPKYLFRKEGQNVTLSCEQNLNHDAMYWYRQDPGQGLRLIYYSQIVNDFQKGDIAEGYSVSREKKESFPLTVTSAQKNPTAFYLCASTTSSSGRIGTDTQYFGPGTRLTVL.

With regard to this clone: The CDR3 end is not reached by the read, which stops 3 residues before it; the germline J gene fills it in. The V call is TRBV2, the J call TRBJ2-7; TRBD1 matches at 9 bases. Germline CDR1 is SNHLY and CDR2 is FYNNEI. J was trimmed by 3 bases and V by 4 bases; bases with no gene match: 7. CDR3 length: 15 residues. The DNA read from the CDR3 is TGTGCCAGCAGTGTAGACAGGGGGGTTAGCTACGAG. This sequence encodes CASSVDRGVSYE. The whole CDR3 reads CASSVDRGVSYEQYF.

CDR3 residues: CASSYDRVRGNDYTF. The part of the CDR3 DNA that was read is TGTGCCAGCAGCTACGACAGGGTGAGGGGCAATGAC. The rearrangement uses TRBV7-9 and TRBJ1-2; 7 bases line up with TRBD1. Read sequence stops 3 residues before the CDR3 end, and the germline J gene provides the missing end. The CDR3 contains 15 residues. Per the germline V gene, CDR1 is SEHNR and CDR2 is FQNEAQ (reference sequence).

About this clone: The observed sequence ends 3 residues before the CDR3 terminus, with the missing tail filled in from the germline J gene. V is TRBV2 and J is TRBJ2-1; TRBD1 matches 7 bases. There are 13 residues in the CDR3. The J segment lost 3 bases and the V segment lost 8 bases, leaving 4 bases of the junction unmatched. CDR1 and CDR2 (germline): SNHLY, FYNNEI. Incomplete CDR3 DNA: TGTGCCAGCCTTCGGGACAGCTACAATGAG. It specifies CASLRDSYNE. The CDR3 reads in full as CASLRDSYNEQFF.

In the case of this clone: Read data end 3 residues before the CDR3 end; the end is taken from the germline J gene. V gene TRBV19 combines with J gene TRBJ2-2, with 7 bases fitting TRBD2. V lost 5 bases and J lost 6; bases outside the gene matches: 9. The CDR3 runs 15 residues. Germline CDR1 is LNHDA and CDR2 is SQIVND (reference sequence). CDR3 DNA (partial): TGTGCCAGTAGTGCGTGGGGGGAGGGTGCCGGGGAG. Translating gives CASSAWGEGAGE. In full, the CDR3 reads CASSAWGEGAGELFF.

In the case of this clone: Read data end 3 residues before the CDR3 end; the end is taken from the germline J gene. The V and J genes are TRBV2 and TRBJ1-5, with D maybe TRBD1 (5 bases). Germline V gene sequence: CDR1 SNHLY, CDR2 FYNNEI. V was cut by 8 bases and J by 0 bases, with 20 bases left in between. This CDR3 comprises 17 residues. The part of the CDR3 DNA that was read is TGTGCCAGCGGGGGGGGTTTAGCCCTCCTTAGCAATCAGCCC. Protein sequence: CASGGGLALLSNQP. The entire CDR3 protein reads CASGGGLALLSNQPQHF. Full variable domain (remainder filled in from reference TRBV2 and TRBJ1-5): EPEVTQTPSHQVTQMGQEVILRCVPISNHLYFYWYRQILGQKVEFLVSFYNNEISEKSEIFDDQFSVERPDGSNFTLKIRSTKLEDSAMYFCASGGGLALLSNQPQHFGDGTRLSIL.

About this clone: The read terminates 3 residues ahead of where the CDR3 ends, so the germline J gene completes it. V usage is TRBV5-1 and J usage is TRBJ2-7; D perhaps matches TRBD1 (5 bases). Trimming left V 4 bases short and J 5 bases short, with 10 bases between. The CDR3 is 12 amino acids. Germline loops: CDR1 SGHRS, CDR2 YFSETQ. CDR3 DNA, as far as it was read: TGCGCCAGCAGCACGCAGGGCCACGAG. Translated: CASSTQGHE. The full CDR3 reads CASSTQGHEQYF. The full variable domain, its missing parts supplied by reference TRBV5-1 and TRBJ2-7, is KAGVTQTPRYLIKTRGQQVTLSCSPISGHRSVSWYQQTPGQGLQFLFEYFSETQRNKGNFPGRFSGRQFSNSRSEMNVSTLELGDSALYLCASSTQGHEQYFGPGTRLTVT.

In the case of this clone: The read terminates 3 residues ahead of where the CDR3 ends, so the germline J gene completes it. The rearrangement links TRBV7-2 to TRBJ1-1; D not certain. The CDR3 spans 12 residues. Germline assignment: CDR1 SGHTA and CDR2 FQGNSA. The V gene lost 5 bases and the J gene lost 1 base, with 5 bases spanning the gap. The CDR3: CASSPWNTEAFF. CDR3 DNA, as far as it was read: TGTGCCAGCAGCCCTTGGAACACTGAA.

Regarding this clone: The read falls 3 residues short of the CDR3 end, and the missing part is taken from the germline J gene. V usage is TRBV7-9 and J usage is TRBJ1-4, with TRBD1 matching over 7 bases. This CDR3 is 15 amino acids long. Germline V gene sequence: CDR1 SEHNR, CDR2 FQNEAQ (reference sequence). CDR3 DNA, as far as it was read: TGTGCCAGCAGCTTCGGACAGGTGGGGGCCAACGTA. Protein product: CASSFGQVGANV. In full, the CDR3 is CASSFGQVGANVLFF.

A remark on this clone: The missing CDR3 end, 3 residues past where the read stops, is filled in from the germline J gene. The V and J genes are TRBV5-1 and TRBJ2-3; D is unclear. Germline-derived CDR1 and CDR2 are SGHRS and YFSETQ. Trimming took off 4 bases at V and 8 bases at J, with 14 bases between the two ends. The CDR3 extends over 13 amino acids. The CDR3 is CASSLERSGTQYF. CDR3 bases read: TGCGCCAGCAGCCTTGAGCGTTCGGGTACG.

Comment on this clone: The read gets to within 3 residues of the CDR3 end, and the germline J gene fills in the rest. This chain connects TRBV12-3 or TRBV12-4 to TRBJ2-5, with D tentatively TRBD1 (6 bases). CDR3 length equals 14 residues. The ends were cut back, 6 bases at V and 1 base at J, with 12 bases in the middle. The DNA read from the CDR3 is TGTGCCAGCAGGCTGGGGGCGTTCCAAGAGACC. Translating it yields CASRLGAFQET. The CDR3 in full is CASRLGAFQETQYF.

The CDR3 bases that were read are TGTGCCAGCTCACCACCGGGACTAGCGAACGAC. As protein: CASSPPGLAND. The CDR3 in its entirety is CASSPPGLANDYTF. This rearrangement joins TRBV18 to TRBJ1-2; possible D gene TRBD1, 5 bases. The read stops 3 residues short of the end of the CDR3; the missing end is completed from the germline J gene. This CDR3 has 14 residues. Germline V CDR1 and CDR2: KGHSH, LQKENI.

In regard to this clone: Read coverage stops 3 residues before the CDR3 terminus; the germline J gene supplies the remainder. The chain is built from TRBV2 and TRBJ2-5; 11 nucleotides match TRBD1. Per germline, CDR1 SNHLY and CDR2 FYNNEI. J lost 4 bases, V lost 5 bases, and 9 bases had no gene match. The CDR3 runs to 16 residues. The CDR3 here is CASSKTGTGGRETQYF. CDR3 DNA, as far as it was read: TGTGCCAGCAGTAAGACCGGGACAGGGGGTCGAGAGACC.

Of note for this clone: The observed sequence ends 3 residues before the CDR3 terminus, with the missing tail filled in from the germline J gene. V and J are TRBV5-6 and TRBJ2-1, with unresolved D. The V gene lost 1 base and the J gene lost 9 bases, with 14 bases spanning the gap. Germline CDR1 and CDR2: SGHDT and YYEEEE. The CDR3 is 14 residues long. CDR3 DNA (partial): TGTGCCAGCAGCTTGTTCGGTTCCCCTGGTGAG. Protein: CASSLFGSPGE. The whole CDR3 reads CASSLFGSPGEQFF.

On this clone: Sequencing ends 3 residues short of the CDR3 end; the germline J gene provides the rest. The chain links TRBV30 to TRBJ1-5; D possibly corresponds to TRBD1 (5 bases). V lost 1 base and J 4 bases, leaving 8 bases between the germline ends. CDR1 is GTSNPN and CDR2 is SVGIG in the germline V gene (reference sequence). CDR3 length: 13 residues. The CDR3 here is CAWSGGGNQPQHF. CDR3 DNA, as far as it was read: TGTGCCTGGAGTGGGGGGGGGAATCAGCCC.

The chain's CDR3 is CASSEGQGDYEQYF. The sequenced part of the CDR3 DNA is TGTGCCAGCAGTGAGGGACAGGGGGACTACGAG. V and J are TRBV28 and TRBJ2-7, with TRBD1 identical over 11 bases. The read halts 3 residues ahead of the CDR3 end, with the missing end drawn from the germline J gene. The CDR3 consists of 14 residues. CDR1 is MDHEN, CDR2 SYDVKM, per germline. J gave up 3 bases and V 5 bases, and 3 bases lay outside the gene matches.

Concerning this clone itself: The read gets to within 3 residues of the CDR3 end, and the germline J gene fills in the rest. This chain links TRBV28 with TRBJ2-7, with 7 bases that match TRBD2. Germline V CDR1 and CDR2: MDHEN, SYDVKM. The CDR3 length is 16 residues. After removal of 6 bases from V and 4 bases from J, the junction contained 15 bases not matched to a gene. This CDR3 is CASSASGSGKGYEQYF. The part of the CDR3 DNA that was read is TGTGCCAGCAGCGCCTCGGGAAGCGGGAAGGGTTACGAG.

Details on this clone: The read comes to an end 3 residues before the CDR3 does, leaving the germline J gene to fill in the end. V is TRBV19 and J is TRBJ1-1; weak D call: TRBD1 (6 bases). Trimming pared 6 bases from V and 2 bases from J, leaving 10 bases between. The CDR3 is 13 amino acids. CDR1 and CDR2 from the germline V gene are LNHDA and SQIVND (reference sequence). The CDR3 region is CASRDRDNTEAFF. The CDR3 DNA, read in part, is TGTGCCAGTAGGGACAGAGATAACACTGAA.

Note on this clone: The read finishes 3 residues shy of the CDR3 end, and the germline J gene is used to complete it. The genes are TRBV30 and TRBJ2-3; 16 bases are a match to TRBD2. The germline V gene has CDR1 GTSNPN and CDR2 SVGIG (reference sequence). This CDR3 spans 12 amino acids. The part of the CDR3 DNA that was read is TGTGCCGGGGGACTAGCGGGAGGGCCG. It yields the protein CAGGLAGGP. The CDR3 in its entirety is CAGGLAGGPQYF.

As concerns this clone: The DNA ends 3 residues before the CDR3 does, and the rest of the CDR3 is filled in from the germline J gene. J is TRBJ2-1 and V is TRBV7-3; 10 bases line up with TRBD2. Germline V lookup: CDR1 SGHTA, CDR2 FQGTGA. After removal of 6 bases from V and 5 bases from J, the junction contained 7 bases not matched to a gene. The CDR3 sequence is 15 residues long. The CDR3 reads CASRPSGSIHNEQFF. CDR3 DNA (partial): TGTGCCAGCAGACCTAGCGGGAGTATCCACAATGAG.

About this clone: The CDR3 end is not reached by the read, which stops 3 residues before it; the germline J gene fills it in. The chain is built from TRBV2 and TRBJ2-7, with D possibly being TRBD2 (6 bases). This CDR3 contains 14 residues. Germline values: CDR1 SNHLY, CDR2 FYNNEI. The V end was cut by 5 bases, the J end by 6 bases, with 17 bases between. The CDR3 bases that were read are TGTGCCAGCAGTTGGGGGGATATTGGCTCCGAG. As protein: CASSWGDIGSE. The CDR3 as a whole reads CASSWGDIGSEQYF.

On this clone: The sequence runs out 3 residues before the end of the CDR3; the remainder is reconstructed from the germline J gene. The V and J genes are TRBV10-1 and TRBJ2-7, with D tentatively TRBD1 (7 bases). The CDR3 covers 16 residues. V lost 3 bases to trimming and J lost 3 bases, with 18 bases between them. The germline V gene encodes CDR1 WNHNN and CDR2 SYGVQD (reference sequence). Incomplete CDR3 DNA: TGCGCCAGCAGTGACGCCTCCGCGGGGACAGTCTACGAG. Translated, it gives CASSDASAGTVYE. The whole CDR3 is CASSDASAGTVYEQYF.

Details on this clone: The read is 3 residues too short to cover the CDR3 end, so that end is filled in from the germline J gene. J is TRBJ2-1 and V is TRBV12-3 or TRBV12-4; 8 bases are a match to TRBD1. V shed 2 bases and J 4 bases; nucleotides not matched to a gene: 1. This CDR3 region has 14 residues. The CDR3 DNA, read in part, is TGTGCCAGCAGTTTAAGGGACAGGTACAATGAG. Amino acid sequence: CASSLRDRYNE. Given in full, the CDR3 is CASSLRDRYNEQFF.